Following are 32 T cell receptor beta chains from one sample sequenced in a study of metastatic and nonmetastatic thyroid tumors. TCRdb re-analyzed the PCR reads using MiXCR. The sample yields just over 20,000 clones, around 12% seen once. Patients were all untreated before their thyroid surgery. Source material: blood. The receptors were sampled from a female donor with papillary thyroid cancer or a benign thyroid nodule (not recorded which). Some clones in this sample may be carry-over from other donors' samples.

This clone came up many times. The chain uses TRBV28 and TRBJ2-5; D gene uncertain. The V gene's germline CDR1 is MDHEN and CDR2 SYDVKM. The V and J ends lost 1 base and 5 bases respectively, with 11 bases between them. The CDR3 spans 14 residues. The CDR3 bases are TGTGCCAGCAGTTTATATTCCAGCCTTGAGACCCAGTACTTC. Its protein is CASSLYSSLETQYF.

This clone was observed many times. The V call is TRBV5-6, the J call TRBJ1-1; unclear D gene. Trimming pared 2 bases from V and 3 bases from J, leaving 11 bases between. CDR1 and CDR2 (germline): SGHDT, YYEEEE. The CDR3 runs 14 residues. DNA for the CDR3: TGTGCCAGCAGCTTCGGAAGCGGGGACACTGAAGCTTTCTTT. This sequence encodes CASSFGSGDTEAFF.

This clone was found many times. This rearrangement joins TRBV4-2 to TRBJ2-1; 10 nucleotides match TRBD2. V was clipped by 0 bases and J by 6 bases; unmatched bases: 5. Germline V lookup: CDR1 LGHNA, CDR2 YNFKEQ. The CDR3 length is 16 residues. Here the CDR3 DNA reads TGTGCCAGCAGCCAAGATGCGGCTAGCGGGAGCAATGAGCAGTTCTTC. It translates to CASSQDAASGSNEQFF.

There are many counts of this clone. The chain links TRBV20-1 to TRBJ2-2; D gene uncertain. CDR3 size: 17 residues. Germline CDR1 is DFQATT and CDR2 is SNEGSKA (reference sequence). Trimming shortened V by 0 bases and J by 2 bases, and 16 bases separated the two germline ends. DNA of the CDR3: TGCAGTGCTAGAGATCAAGGCGAAGGCTTTAACACCGGGGAGCTGTTTTTT. Its protein product is CSARDQGEGFNTGELFF.

V and J are TRBV6-1 and TRBJ2-7; D is unclear. The CDR3 is 14 amino acids. Germline V gives CDR1 MNHNS, CDR2 SASEGT. The V gene lost 7 bases and the J gene lost 7 bases, with 20 bases spanning the gap. As DNA, the CDR3 is TGTGCCAGCATGGGGTTGGGAAGCCCAGGTGAGCAGTACTTC. Encoded protein: CASMGLGSPGEQYF.

This chain links TRBV28 with TRBJ1-2; unclear D gene. Germline V lookup: CDR1 MDHEN, CDR2 SYDVKM. The CDR3 spans 14 residues. Trimming pared 3 bases from V and 9 bases from J, leaving 17 bases between. The CDR3 spells CASSFRRAPYRYTF. The CDR3 DNA is TGTGCCAGCAGTTTCCGAAGGGCCCCCTACCGCTACACCTTC.

This clone was picked up many times. The genes are TRBV5-5 and TRBJ2-5, with TRBD1 matching over 7 bases. The CDR3 extends over 16 amino acids. The germline gives CDR1 SGHKS, CDR2 YYEKEE (reference sequence). Unmatched junction bases numbered 9, after V lost 2 bases and J lost 2 bases. This CDR3 is CASSFLQLTGQETQYF. The DNA of the CDR3 is TGTGCCAGCAGCTTTCTACAATTGACAGGGCAAGAGACCCAGTACTTC. The full variable domain, its missing parts supplied by reference TRBV5-5 and TRBJ2-5, is DAGVTQSPTHLIKTRGQQVTLRCSPISGHKSVSWYQQVLGQGPQFIFQYYEKEERGRGNFPDRFSARQFPNYSSELNVNALLLGDSALYLCASSFLQLTGQETQYFGPGTRLLVL.

This clone was detected many times. The chain has TRBV5-1 and TRBJ1-2, with 7 bases matching TRBD1. The CDR3 spans 15 residues. CDR1 is SGHRS, CDR2 YFSETQ, per germline. J gave up 3 bases and V 0 bases, and 5 bases lay outside the gene matches. The CDR3 DNA follows: TGCGCCAGCAGCTTGGACCCAGGGGGGGACTATGGCTACACCTTC. Its translation is CASSLDPGGDYGYTF. Full variable domain (missing parts from reference TRBV5-1 and TRBJ1-2): KAGVTQTPRYLIKTRGQQVTLSCSPISGHRSVSWYQQTPGQGLQFLFEYFSETQRNKGNFPGRFSGRQFSNSRSEMNVSTLELGDSALYLCASSLDPGGDYGYTFGSGTRLTVV.

In regard to this clone: The junction differs from germline at one of its ends, possibly a read error. This chain joins TRBV4-3 and TRBJ2-7; D is unclear. Per germline, CDR1 LGHNA and CDR2 YSLEER. The CDR3 contains 15 residues. CDR3 protein: CASSQEWIPRNEQYF. For the CDR3, the DNA is TGCGCCAGTAGCCAAGAGTGGATTCCGCGTAACGAGCAGTACTTC.

This clone showed up just a few times. This sequence joins TRBV6-5 and TRBJ2-2; either TRBD1 or TRBD2 may fit D (5 bases each). From germline, CDR1 is MNHEY and CDR2 SVGAGI. Between the trimmed V and J ends, which lost 4 bases and 2 bases, there was a span of 8 bases. CDR3 length: 14 residues. Written as DNA, the CDR3 is TGTGCCAGCAGTTCTGGGACCAACACCGGGGAGCTGTTTTTT. This translates into CASSSGTNTGELFF.

This clone has at least ten counts. For the CDR3, the DNA is TGCAGTGCCCCTACAGTAGCCAAAAACATTCAGTACTTC. Its translation is CSAPTVAKNIQYF. The rearrangement links TRBV20-1 to TRBJ2-4; D remains unclear. Germline lookup yields CDR1 DFQATT and CDR2 SNEGSKA (reference sequence). V lost 6 bases and J 0 bases, leaving 9 bases between the germline ends. The CDR3 is 13 amino acids.

Many counts were recorded for this clone. The V and J genes are TRBV7-2 and TRBJ1-5; 7 nucleotides agree with TRBD1. V shed 0 bases, J shed 7 bases, and the junction held 9 bases outside the gene matches. CDR1 is SGHTA, CDR2 FQGNSA, per germline. This CDR3 comprises 16 residues. The CDR3 nucleotides are TGTGCCAGCAGCTTAGCAACAGGACAGGTGGAGCAGCCCCAGCATTTT. This translates into CASSLATGQVEQPQHF.

This clone was counted at least ten times. The chain employs TRBV4-1 and TRBJ2-7, with D possibly matching TRBD1 (6 bases). CDR3 length equals 14 residues. From germline, CDR1 is MGHRA and CDR2 YSYEKL. The V and J ends lost 4 bases and 1 base respectively, with 11 bases between them. The CDR3 loop is CASSRLQGSYEQYF. The CDR3 DNA sequence: TGCGCCAGCAGCCGGCTACAGGGTTCCTACGAGCAGTACTTC.

This clone was observed at least ten times. The gene calls are TRBV5-4 and TRBJ1-1, with 10 bases identical to TRBD1. Trimming at V came to 3 bases and at J to 5 bases, leaving 7 bases not matched to a gene. Germline CDR1 reads SGHNT; CDR2 reads YYREEE (reference sequence). The CDR3 extends over 15 amino acids. The CDR3 here is CASSYKDRGYTEAFF. The CDR3 region has the DNA TGTGCCAGCAGCTACAAGGACAGGGGGTATACTGAAGCTTTCTTT.

In this sample, this clone turned up a few times. V is TRBV12-3 or TRBV12-4 and J is TRBJ2-7; perhaps TRBD1 as D (5 bases). The ends were cut back, 1 base at V and 6 bases at J, with 10 bases in the middle. The CDR3 has 13 residues. The CDR3 loop is CASSLGTFCEQYF. The CDR3 bases are TGTGCCAGCAGTTTAGGGACATTTTGCGAGCAGTACTTC.

This clone has at least ten counts. V is TRBV20-1 and J is TRBJ1-1; no reliable D call. This CDR3 has 11 residues. V lost 0 bases to trimming and J lost 7 bases, with 6 bases between them. Germline-derived CDR1 and CDR2 are DFQATT and SNEGSKA (reference sequence). The CDR3 protein is CSARDSYEAFF. CDR3 sequence (DNA): TGCAGTGCTAGAGACAGTTATGAAGCTTTCTTT.

This clone was observed many times. The V call is TRBV27, the J call TRBJ1-1; TRBD1 aligns across 7 bases. This CDR3 has 15 amino acids. CDR1 and CDR2 from the germline V gene are MNHEY and SMNVEV (reference sequence). Losses at the gene ends were 8 bases for V and 1 base for J; bases not matched to a gene: 10. CDR3 sequence (DNA): TGTGCCAGCCGGATCATGGACAGGACGAACACTGAAGCTTTCTTT. Protein product: CASRIMDRTNTEAFF.

Ten or more counts support this clone. The V call is TRBV12-3 or TRBV12-4, the J call TRBJ2-3; D call uncertain. The CDR3 is 14 residues long. V dropped 4 bases and J dropped 3 bases, with 11 bases sitting between them. This CDR3 reads CASSSTGVTDTQYF. The CDR3 nucleotides read TGTGCCAGCAGTTCTACCGGAGTAACAGATACGCAGTATTTT.

This clone was seen at least ten times. This sequence may be a read error, since a much larger clone differs from it by one base. Other nucleotide sequences in the sample specify the same CDR3. The rearrangement joins TRBV11-2 to TRBJ1-1, with D possibly TRBD1 on 5 matching bases. Germline CDR1 SGHAT, CDR2 FQNNGV. CDR3 length: 13 amino acids. The DNA for the CDR3 is TGTGCCAGCAGCTTATTCGAGGACACTGAGGCTTTCTTT. Translated: CASSLFEDTEAFF.

This clone has a count of ten or more. The chain links TRBV7-7 to TRBJ2-2; 8 bases line up with TRBD2. This CDR3 has 15 residues. The ends lost 5 bases at V and 0 bases at J; junction bases unmatched: 2. Looked up from germline, CDR1 is SSHAT and CDR2 is FNYEAQ (reference sequence). CDR3: CASSPGGANTGELFF. The CDR3 region has the DNA TGTGCCAGCAGCCCCGGGGGGGCGAACACCGGGGAGCTGTTTTTT.

The V and J genes are TRBV6-2 or TRBV6-3 and TRBJ1-6; 7 nucleotides line up with TRBD1. The CDR3 has 22 amino acids. V gave up 0 bases and J gave up 6 bases; unmatched junction bases: 23. CDR1 is MNHEY, CDR2 SVGEGT, per germline. The CDR3 DNA is TGTGCCAGCAGTTACTCGAGTCCTGGGACAGTTAATCCCCTGGAGGCTAATTCACCCCTCCACTTT. Translated: CASSYSSPGTVNPLEANSPLHF.

This clone is a singleton in its sample. The V gene is TRBV10-3, the J gene TRBJ2-1; 7 positions match TRBD2. There are 15 residues in the CDR3. Unmatched junction bases numbered 18, after V lost 10 bases and J lost 9 bases. In germline, CDR1 is ENHRY, CDR2 SYGVKD. CDR3 sequence: CATATSWRCGGEQFF. The CDR3 DNA reads TGTGCCACCGCGACTAGCTGGAGGTGTGGTGGTGAGCAGTTCTTC.

This clone has only a few counts. A much larger clone differs from this one at a single base, so this may be a read error. The chain couples TRBV19 to TRBJ2-7; either TRBD1 or TRBD2 may supply D (5 bases each). Germline assignment: CDR1 LNHDA and CDR2 SQIVND (reference sequence). The CDR3 length is 15 residues. The CDR3 protein is CANSIGYRGVAEQYF. The CDR3 bases are TGTGCCAATAGTATAGGTTATCGAGGGGTTGCCGAGCAGTACTTC.

This clone was detected ten times or more. The V gene is TRBV28, the J gene TRBJ1-2; D is unresolved. Between the trimmed V and J ends, which lost 2 bases and 6 bases, there was a span of 10 bases. This CDR3 spans 13 amino acids. CDR1 MDHEN and CDR2 SYDVKM come from the germline V gene. The CDR3 coding sequence is TGTGCCAGCAGTTTAGGAAATGTGAATGGCTACACCTTC. Its protein is CASSLGNVNGYTF.

This clone was seen many times. V and J are TRBV12-5 and TRBJ1-1, with D possibly TRBD1 on 6 matching bases. V was trimmed by 9 bases and J by 4 bases, leaving 15 bases between them. Germline V gene sequence: CDR1 LGHNT, CDR2 FRNRAP. This CDR3 is built from 13 residues. CDR3 nucleotides: TGTGCTAGCACGCTACAGGGTGGCACTGAAGCTTTCTTT. Its protein product is CASTLQGGTEAFF. The full variable domain, completed using reference TRBV12-5 and TRBJ1-1, is DARVTQTPRHKVTEMGQEVTMRCQPILGHNTVFWYRQTMMQGLELLAYFRNRAPLDDSGMPKDRFSAEMPDATLATLKIQPSEPRDSAVYFCASTLQGGTEAFFGQGTRLTVV.

This clone showed up many times. The V gene is TRBV29-1, the J gene TRBJ1-2; possible D gene TRBD1, 6 bases. Germline V gives CDR1 SQVTM, CDR2 ANQGSEA. Trimming took off 4 bases at V and 5 bases at J, with 11 bases between the two ends. CDR3 size: 12 residues. CDR3 DNA: TGCAGCGTTGTTCGGGGGCTTTATGGCTACACCTTC. Encoded protein: CSVVRGLYGYTF.

This clone is medium-sized. The V and J genes are TRBV10-1 and TRBJ1-6; no clear D gene. V dropped 2 bases and J dropped 7 bases, with 6 bases sitting between them. This CDR3 has 13 amino acids. The germline V gene has CDR1 WNHNN and CDR2 SYGVQD (reference sequence). This CDR3 reads CASSERQNSPLHF. CDR3 DNA: TGCGCCAGCAGTGAGCGGCAGAATTCACCCCTCCACTTT.

This clone was counted at least ten times. The identical CDR3 is also encoded by other nucleotide sequences in the sample. The chain carries TRBV19 and TRBJ1-3; a possible D gene is TRBD1 (5 bases). Germline V gene data show CDR1 as LNHDA and CDR2 as SQIVND (reference sequence). Trimming removed 10 bases at V and 4 bases at J, with 11 bases between. The CDR3 is 12 amino acids. This chain's CDR3 is CATGRIGNTIYF. The DNA of the CDR3 is TGTGCCACGGGGCGAATAGGAAACACCATATATTTT.

To note about this clone: A read error is likely, as this CDR3 ends without the conserved phenylalanine or tryptophan. No DNA is shown, since the ends of the CDR3 on it are uncertain; the CDR3 is the one TCRdb lists. The chain uses TRBV12-3 or TRBV12-4 and TRBJ1-1; the table's D call, TRBD1, was not checked against the DNA. The CDR3 has 14 amino acids, counting both end residues. The CDR3 reads CASRLTGRDTESFL.

There are many counts of this clone. The CDR3 loop is CSVSSGGAGELFF. CDR3 in DNA: TGCAGCGTTTCTAGCGGGGGGGCCGGGGAGCTGTTTTTT. This chain links TRBV29-1 with TRBJ2-2, with TRBD2 identical over 12 bases. This CDR3 has 13 residues. Germline-derived CDR1 and CDR2 are SQVTM and ANQGSEA. The junction had 1 base not matched to a gene; V was cut back by 5 bases and J by 6 bases.

The chain joins TRBV11-2 to TRBJ2-1, with 7 bases that match TRBD2. Germline V gene sequence: CDR1 SGHAT, CDR2 FQNNGV. The CDR3 sequence is 15 residues long. V lost 5 bases and J lost 8; bases outside the gene matches: 12. In DNA form, the CDR3 reads TGTGCCAGCAGCCTCGGGGCGGGGGTCTGCCATGAGCAGTTCTTC. Translation gives CASSLGAGVCHEQFF.

The rearrangement links TRBV4-1 to TRBJ1-5, with D unresolved. Between the trimmed V and J ends, which lost 0 bases and 0 bases, there was a span of 12 bases. The CDR3 contains 17 residues. Per the germline V gene, CDR1 is MGHRA and CDR2 is YSYEKL. The CDR3 here is CASSQDVRADSNQPQHF. The CDR3 DNA follows: TGCGCCAGCAGCCAAGATGTCAGAGCGGATAGCAATCAGCCCCAGCATTTT.